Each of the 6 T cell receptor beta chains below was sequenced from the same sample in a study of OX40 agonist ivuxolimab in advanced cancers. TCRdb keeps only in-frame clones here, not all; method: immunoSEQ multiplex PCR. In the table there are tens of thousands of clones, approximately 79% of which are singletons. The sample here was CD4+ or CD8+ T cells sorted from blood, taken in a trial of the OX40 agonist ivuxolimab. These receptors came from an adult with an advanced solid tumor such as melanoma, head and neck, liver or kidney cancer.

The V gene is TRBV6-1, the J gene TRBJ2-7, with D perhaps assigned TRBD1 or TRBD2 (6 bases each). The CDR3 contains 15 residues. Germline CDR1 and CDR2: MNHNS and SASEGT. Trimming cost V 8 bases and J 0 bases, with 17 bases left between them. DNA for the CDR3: TGTGCCAGCGAGAGAGGGGGGAGAGTCTCCTACGAGCAGTACTTC. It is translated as CASERGGRVSYEQYF.

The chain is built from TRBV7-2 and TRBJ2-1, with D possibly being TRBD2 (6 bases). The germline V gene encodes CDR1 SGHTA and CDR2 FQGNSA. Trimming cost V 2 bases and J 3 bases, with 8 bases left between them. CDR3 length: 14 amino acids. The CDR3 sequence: CASSLMGGYNEQFF. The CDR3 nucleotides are TGTGCCAGCAGCTTAATGGGAGGCTACAATGAGCAGTTCTTC.

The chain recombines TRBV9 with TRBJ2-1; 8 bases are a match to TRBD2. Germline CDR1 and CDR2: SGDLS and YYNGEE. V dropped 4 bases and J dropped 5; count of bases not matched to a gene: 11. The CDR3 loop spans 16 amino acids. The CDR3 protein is CASSPFPGGGHNEQFF. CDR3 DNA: TGTGCCAGCAGCCCCTTTCCGGGCGGGGGGCACAATGAGCAGTTCTTC.

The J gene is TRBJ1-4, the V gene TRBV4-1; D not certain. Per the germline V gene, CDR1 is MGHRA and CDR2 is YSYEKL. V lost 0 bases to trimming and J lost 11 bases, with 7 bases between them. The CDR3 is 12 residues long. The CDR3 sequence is CASSQDLDKLFF. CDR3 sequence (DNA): TGCGCCAGCAGCCAAGATTTAGACAAACTGTTTTTT.

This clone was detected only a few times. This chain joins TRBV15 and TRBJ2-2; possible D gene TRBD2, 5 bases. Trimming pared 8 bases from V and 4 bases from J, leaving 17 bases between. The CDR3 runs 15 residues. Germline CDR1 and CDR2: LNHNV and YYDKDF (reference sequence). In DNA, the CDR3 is TGTGCCACCGGGAGAATGGCAGCGTCCACCGGGGAGCTGTTTTTT. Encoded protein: CATGRMAASTGELFF.

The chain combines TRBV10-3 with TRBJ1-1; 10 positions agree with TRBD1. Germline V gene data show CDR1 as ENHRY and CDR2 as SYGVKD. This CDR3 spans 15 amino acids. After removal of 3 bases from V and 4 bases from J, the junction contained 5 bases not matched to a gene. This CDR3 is CAISEVGQGGTEAFF. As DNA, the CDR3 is TGTGCCATCAGTGAAGTTGGACAGGGGGGCACTGAAGCTTTCTTT.